This is a list of T cell receptor beta chains from one sample in a study of blood T cell repertoires in COVID-19. Using immunoSEQ multiplex PCR, the repertoire was profiled, and TCRdb retains in-frame clones only, with some absent. Altogether approximately 100,000 clones are present, approximately 90% being singletons, with the ten largest covering 3.1%. Input material: peripheral blood. These TCRs come from a man aged 50 or older in a cohort sampled during active COVID-19. Each CDR3 is given with its conserved first and last residue. The D gene is left open where the match is weak. Not all rows give a size; the values are once, few, many and, for expanded clones, a class.

clone_size	d_call	v_call	j_call	cdr3_aa	cdr3_nt
-	TRBD2	TRBV6-5	TRBJ2-1	CASTNSGGSYNEQFF	TGTGCCAGCACCAATAGCGGGGGTTCATACAATGAGCAGTTCTTC
-	TRBD2	TRBV6-5	TRBJ2-5	CASSSLRGRETQYF	TGTGCCAGCAGTAGCCTTCGCGGGAGGGAGACCCAGTACTTC
-	-	TRBV19	TRBJ1-4	CASSGRTNEKLFF	TGTGCCAGCTCAGGGCGGACTAATGAAAAACTGTTTTTT
-	TRBD2	TRBV2	TRBJ2-1	CASSLGGGAPNEQFF	TGTGCCAGCAGCCTCGGGGGGGGCGCCCCCAATGAGCAGTTCTTC
-	TRBD1	TRBV28	TRBJ1-4	CASSLWGSTGGGEKLFF	TGTGCCAGCAGTTTATGGGGTTCGACAGGGGGCGGTGAAAAACTGTTTTTT
-	-	TRBV2	TRBJ2-2	CASSGGAGELFF	TGTGCCAGCAGTGGCGGGGCCGGGGAGCTGTTTTTT
-	TRBD1	TRBV28	TRBJ1-1	CASWTGGQGTEAFF	TGTGCCAGCTGGACAGGGGGCCAGGGCACTGAAGCTTTCTTT
-	TRBD1	TRBV3-1/TRBV3-2	TRBJ1-6	CASSRIAGGPTGRDRRPFTSPLHF	TGTGCCAGCAGCCGAATAGCCGGGGGTCCCACGGGCCGGGACAGGAGGCCATTTACTTCACCCCTCCACTTT
-	-	TRBV5-1	TRBJ2-3	CASSSGTPPLDTQYF	TGCGCCAGCAGCTCCGGGACACCCCCGTTGGATACGCAGTATTTT
-	-	TRBV5-8	TRBJ2-1	CASSLRGRGSEQFF	TGTGCCAGCAGCTTGCGCGGGCGGGGCAGTGAGCAGTTCTTC
-	TRBD2	TRBV6-4	TRBJ2-3	CASSDSSGGADTQYF	TGTGCCAGCAGTGACTCTAGCGGGGGGGCAGATACGCAGTATTTT
-	-	TRBV13	TRBJ1-1	CASSSRQLMNTEAFF	TGTGCCAGCAGCTCCCGACAGTTAATGAACACTGAAGCTTTCTTT
-	-	TRBV6-5	TRBJ1-4	CASSYSGGGGEKLFF	TGTGCCAGCAGTTACTCCGGGGGAGGCGGTGAAAAACTGTTTTTT
-	-	TRBV3-1/TRBV3-2	TRBJ2-2	CASSHLGPGELFF	TGTGCCAGCAGCCATCTGGGGCCCGGGGAGCTGTTTTTT
-	-	TRBV28	TRBJ1-1	CASSFVLRTEAFF	TGTGCCAGCAGCTTCGTGTTGAGAACTGAAGCTTTCTTT
-	-	TRBV3-1/TRBV3-2	TRBJ2-6	CASSRLGGRGANVLTF	TGTGCCAGCAGCCGTTTGGGGGGGCGCGGAGCCAACGTCCTGACTTTC
once	-	TRBV29-1	TRBJ2-1	CSGTGKNEQFF	TGCAGCGGCACCGGGAAGAATGAGCAGTTCTTC
few	-	TRBV5-6	TRBJ1-2	CASSLTGGHGYTF	TGTGCCAGCAGCTTAACCGGGGGACATGGCTACACCTTC
-	-	TRBV6-1	TRBJ2-7	CASSDQTHSYEQYF	TGTGCCAGCAGTGACCAGACACATAGCTACGAGCAGTACTTC
-	-	TRBV9	TRBJ1-2	CASSVQNYGYTF	TGTGCCAGCAGCGTACAGAACTATGGCTACACCTTC
-	TRBD1	TRBV18	TRBJ1-2	CASSTGTASNYGYTF	TGTGCCAGCTCAACCGGGACAGCCAGTAACTATGGCTACACCTTC
once	-	TRBV5-6	TRBJ2-6	CASSPRGQPSGANVLTF	TGTGCCAGCAGCCCCCGCGGGCAGCCCTCTGGGGCCAACGTCCTGACTTTC
-	TRBD1	TRBV7-8	TRBJ1-5	CASSLEQGLGPQHF	TGTGCCAGCAGCTTAGAACAGGGGCTAGGACCCCAGCATTTT
-	-	TRBV12-3/TRBV12-4	TRBJ1-2	CASSPSLNYGYTF	TGTGCCAGCAGTCCGTCTCTTAACTATGGCTACACCTTC
-	-	TRBV24-1	TRBJ1-4	CATSESGNEKLFF	TGTGCCACCAGTGAGTCGGGGAATGAAAAACTGTTTTTT
-	-	TRBV6-5	TRBJ1-1	CASSYYRGSTEAFF	TGTGCCAGCAGTTACTACCGGGGAAGCACTGAAGCTTTCTTT
-	-	TRBV29-1	TRBJ1-4	CSVGADEGTNEKLFF	TGCAGCGTGGGGGCCGATGAGGGAACTAATGAAAAACTGTTTTTT
-	-	TRBV7-2	TRBJ2-7	CASSSRYGDLGQYF	TGTGCCAGCAGCTCCAGATATGGGGACTTAGGGCAGTACTTC
-	TRBD2	TRBV6-2/TRBV6-3	TRBJ2-3	CASSRAGGFGTDTQYF	TGTGCCAGCAGTCGCGCGGGAGGTTTTGGCACAGATACGCAGTATTTT
-	-	TRBV5-1	TRBJ2-3	CASSEQGGSDTQYF	TGCGCCAGCAGCGAACAGGGGGGGTCAGATACGCAGTATTTT
few	-	TRBV3-1/TRBV3-2	TRBJ2-2	CASSQEGSTGELFF	TGTGCCAGCAGCCAAGAGGGGAGTACCGGGGAGCTGTTTTTT
-	-	TRBV5-1	TRBJ1-1	CASSLGGANEAFF	TGCGCCAGCAGCTTGGGCGGGGCTAATGAAGCTTTCTTT
-	TRBD2	TRBV3-1/TRBV3-2	TRBJ2-5	CASSQGGLAGLQETQYF	TGTGCCAGCAGCCAAGGGGGACTAGCGGGACTCCAAGAGACCCAGTACTTC
-	-	TRBV6-5	TRBJ1-1	CASSQVGNTEAFF	TGTGCCAGCAGCCAGGTAGGGAACACTGAAGCTTTCTTT
-	-	TRBV6-5	TRBJ1-1	CASSYLDMIGEAFF	TGTGCCAGCAGTTACTTGGACATGATCGGCGAAGCTTTCTTT
-	TRBD1	TRBV9	TRBJ2-7	CASSRWDRDYSSTYEQYF	TGTGCCAGCAGCCGATGGGACAGGGACTACTCATCTACCTACGAGCAGTACTTC
-	TRBD1	TRBV27	TRBJ1-1	CASSSDRGLYVTEAFF	TGTGCCAGCAGTTCGGACAGGGGGCTCTATGTCACTGAAGCTTTCTTT
-	-	TRBV6-2/TRBV6-3	TRBJ1-5	CASSSSFGRENQPQHF	TGTGCCAGCAGTTCCTCCTTTGGACGGGAAAATCAGCCCCAGCATTTT
-	TRBD2	TRBV7-9	TRBJ2-2	CASSFGLAGITGELFF	TGTGCCAGCAGCTTTGGACTAGCGGGGATCACCGGGGAGCTGTTTTTT
once	TRBD1	TRBV2	TRBJ2-3	CASSSGQAVRDTQYF	TGTGCCAGCAGTTCTGGACAGGCCGTCAGGGATACGCAGTATTTT
-	-	TRBV5-5	TRBJ1-2	CASSLDLGGGYGYTF	TGTGCCAGCAGCTTGGATTTGGGGGGTGGCTATGGCTACACCTTC
-	TRBD1	TRBV18	TRBJ2-2	CASSLGTANTGELFF	TGTGCCAGCTCACTCGGGACAGCGAACACCGGGGAGCTGTTTTTT
once	TRBD2	TRBV3-1/TRBV3-2	TRBJ2-3	CASSQSSGGYTDTQYF	TGTGCCAGCAGCCAATCGAGCGGGGGTTACACAGATACGCAGTATTTT
-	-	TRBV9	TRBJ1-2	CASSPEGVLDYGYTF	TGTGCCAGCAGCCCCGAGGGGGTCCTCGACTATGGCTACACCTTC
-	-	TRBV28	TRBJ1-2	CANFLEGRGYTF	TGTGCCAACTTTTTAGAAGGGAGAGGCTACACCTTC
-	TRBD1	TRBV7-2	TRBJ1-5	CASSPGTGGNQPQHF	TGTGCCAGCAGCCCCGGGACAGGGGGCAATCAGCCCCAGCATTTT
few	TRBD1	TRBV29-1	TRBJ2-7	CSVGSAGTGIPYEQYF	TGCAGCGTTGGTTCCGCCGGGACAGGGATCCCCTACGAGCAGTACTTC
-	TRBD2	TRBV3-1/TRBV3-2	TRBJ2-1	CASSQLAGAWVNNEQFF	TGTGCCAGCAGCCAGCTAGCGGGGGCATGGGTTAACAATGAGCAGTTCTTC
-	TRBD1	TRBV18	TRBJ2-5	CASSPRQGGGQETQYF	TGTGCCAGCTCACCGAGACAGGGGGGGGGTCAAGAGACCCAGTACTTC
-	-	TRBV4-1	TRBJ2-7	CASSEGGREEQYF	TGCGCCAGCAGTGAGGGGGGGCGTGAAGAGCAGTACTTC
-	-	TRBV12-3/TRBV12-4	TRBJ1-1	CASSINKNTEAFF	TGTGCCAGCAGTATCAACAAGAACACTGAAGCTTTCTTT
few	-	TRBV14	TRBJ2-5	CASSPPGRSGETQYF	TGTGCCAGCAGCCCCCCGGGTAGGAGCGGAGAGACCCAGTACTTC
-	-	TRBV2	TRBJ2-7	CASSGDSTVYEQYF	TGTGCCAGCAGTGGGGACTCCACAGTTTACGAGCAGTACTTC
once	-	TRBV2	TRBJ1-3	CASSAPSSGNTIYF	TGTGCCAGCAGTGCGCCGAGCTCTGGAAACACCATATATTTT
-	-	TRBV24-1	TRBJ2-3	CATRGYTDTQYF	TGTGCCACCCGGGGGTACACAGATACGCAGTATTTT
few	-	TRBV19	TRBJ1-2	CASSMVQGLYGYTF	TGTGCCAGTAGTATGGTACAGGGCCTATATGGCTACACCTTC
few	TRBD1	TRBV6-5	TRBJ1-3	CASRRTGDSGNTIYF	TGTGCCAGCAGGCGCACAGGGGACTCTGGAAACACCATATATTTT